The 14 T cell receptor beta chains below come from one sample, sequenced in a study of T-cell reconstitution after alpha-beta-depleted transplantation in children. TCRbeta library preparation incorporated unique molecular identifiers. MiXCR, applied by TCRdb to the PCR reads, yields one record per CDR3 protein. The data contain about 610,000 distinct CDR3 sequences, about 11% of them singletons. Sequenced here: PBMCs from the stem cell graft donor, sampled from the stem cell graft. Receptors originate from a human donor who donated a stem cell graft to a child with acute myeloid leukemia.

This clonotype was counted once. The chain links TRBV27 to TRBJ2-3; D call uncertain. Germline loops: CDR1 MNHEY, CDR2 SMNVEV (reference sequence). Trimming removed 2 bases from V and 5 bases from J, with 11 bases in between. The CDR3 loop spans 14 amino acids. This chain's CDR3 is CASSLGLMVDTQYF. The CDR3 DNA follows: TGTGCCAGCAGTTTAGGGTTGATGGTAGATACGCAGTATTTT.

This clonotype was seen ten or more times. The chain recombines TRBV25-1 with TRBJ2-5; 7 bases are a match to TRBD2. After removal of 7 bases from V and 3 bases from J, the junction contained 8 bases not matched to a gene. Per germline, CDR1 MGHDK and CDR2 SYGVNS. The CDR3 is 14 amino acids. The CDR3 loop reads CASTKGLAEETQYF. The CDR3 coding sequence is TGTGCCAGCACCAAGGGCCTAGCGGAAGAGACCCAGTACTTC.

This clonotype was counted ten times or more. This chain joins TRBV20-1 and TRBJ2-5; the D gene is possibly TRBD2 (5 bases). CDR1 DFQATT and CDR2 SNEGSKA come from the germline V gene (reference sequence). The CDR3 covers 11 residues. V was cut by 6 bases and J by 4 bases, with 9 bases left in between. This CDR3 reads CSAPRAETQYF. CDR3 DNA sequence: TGCAGTGCACCGAGGGCAGAGACCCAGTACTTC.

The chain joins TRBV6-1 to TRBJ2-2; weak D call: TRBD1 (6 bases). This CDR3 has 17 amino acids. Germline CDR1 MNHNS, CDR2 SASEGT. The V gene lost 6 bases and the J gene lost 6 bases, with 23 bases spanning the gap. The DNA for the CDR3 is TGTGCCAGCAGCAACCCCCGTACAGGGCGTTTTTCCGGGGAGCTGTTTTTT. It encodes CASSNPRTGRFSGELFF.

The V gene is TRBV29-1, the J gene TRBJ2-3; the D gene is possibly TRBD1 (6 bases). Germline CDR1 reads SQVTM; CDR2 reads ANQGSEA. This CDR3 is built from 12 residues. The V gene lost 7 bases and the J gene lost 4 bases, with 12 bases spanning the gap. CDR3 sequence: CSEGAGADTQYF. CDR3 sequence (DNA): TGCAGCGAAGGGGCAGGGGCAGATACGCAGTATTTT.

This chain joins TRBV4-3 and TRBJ1-1; D is undetermined. The germline V and J ends were trimmed by 1 base and 0 bases, with 9 bases remaining between them. Germline CDR1 LGHNA, CDR2 YSLEER. This CDR3 has 15 residues. DNA for the CDR3: TGCGCCAGCAGCCAAGGGGCGGAGTTGAACACTGAAGCTTTCTTT. The encoded protein is CASSQGAELNTEAFF.

This clonotype was seen at least ten times. The chain couples TRBV6-5 to TRBJ2-1; the match to TRBD2 covers 9 bases. The trim removed 6 bases at V and 6 bases at J, leaving 6 bases unmatched. Looked up from germline, CDR1 is MNHEY and CDR2 is SVGAGI. The CDR3 totals 14 residues. In nucleotides, the CDR3 is TGTGCCAGCAGACCTAGCGGGATAGGCAATGAGCAGTTCTTC. Translating gives CASRPSGIGNEQFF.

This clonotype occurred a few times. The V call is TRBV5-1, the J call TRBJ2-1; 13 bases match TRBD2. V gave up 0 bases and J gave up 4 bases; unmatched junction bases: 13. Germline V gene lookup returns CDR1 SGHRS and CDR2 YFSETQ. This CDR3 has 20 amino acids. This CDR3 is CASSLEKGLAGASIYNEQFF. In DNA, the CDR3 is TGCGCCAGCAGCTTGGAAAAAGGACTAGCGGGAGCCTCCATTTACAATGAGCAGTTCTTC.

The chain combines TRBV5-1 with TRBJ2-5, with D maybe TRBD2 (6 bases). The V and J ends lost 4 bases and 1 base respectively, with 11 bases between them. In germline, CDR1 is SGHRS, CDR2 YFSETQ. This CDR3 region has 14 residues. In DNA, the CDR3 is TGCGCCAGCAGCCGTACCGGGAGCCAAGAGACCCAGTACTTC. It encodes CASSRTGSQETQYF. The full variable domain, its missing parts supplied by reference TRBV5-1 and TRBJ2-5, is KAGVTQTPRYLIKTRGQQVTLSCSPISGHRSVSWYQQTPGQGLQFLFEYFSETQRNKGNFPGRFSGRQFSNSRSEMNVSTLELGDSALYLCASSRTGSQETQYFGPGTRLLVL.

The chain carries TRBV20-1 and TRBJ2-1, with a weak D call TRBD2 (5 bases). Germline assignment: CDR1 DFQATT and CDR2 SNEGSKA (reference sequence). V gave up 0 bases and J gave up 2 bases, with 11 bases separating them. The CDR3 is made up of 15 amino acids. The CDR3 region is CSARDDGIPYNEQFF. The CDR3, as DNA: TGCAGTGCTAGAGATGACGGGATCCCCTACAATGAGCAGTTCTTC.

This clonotype has a count of ten or more. The CDR3 DNA follows: TGTGCCAGCAGCTTAGCGCCCGTATACAATGAGCAGTTCTTC. Translation: CASSLAPVYNEQFF. The V and J genes are TRBV7-8 and TRBJ2-1; D not resolved. V dropped 0 bases and J dropped 4 bases, with 7 bases sitting between them. CDR1 and CDR2 from the germline V gene are SGHVS and FQNEAQ. CDR3 length: 14 residues.

This clonotype has only a few counts. V usage is TRBV7-2 and J usage is TRBJ2-5, with 10 bases lining up with TRBD2. The germline V gene has CDR1 SGHTA and CDR2 FQGNSA. The trim removed 1 base at V and 5 bases at J, leaving 10 bases unmatched. CDR3 length: 17 residues. CDR3 DNA: TGTGCCAGCAGCTTAGTGAGCGGGAGGGCCTCTGGGGAGACCCAGTACTTC. Protein product: CASSLVSGRASGETQYF.

This clonotype has at least ten counts. The chain combines TRBV3-1 with TRBJ2-3, with TRBD2 matching 7 bases. V shed 1 base and J 1 base; nucleotides not matched to a gene: 2. CDR1 and CDR2 (germline): LGHDT, YNNKEL (reference sequence). The CDR3 extends over 15 amino acids. This CDR3 is CASSQALAGTDTQYF. In DNA, the CDR3 is TGTGCCAGCAGCCAAGCTCTAGCGGGCACAGATACGCAGTATTTT.

This chain connects TRBV20-1 to TRBJ2-3; D gene ambiguous. In germline, CDR1 is DFQATT, CDR2 SNEGSKA (reference sequence). With 0 bases removed from V and 3 bases from J, the gap between germline ends came to 7 bases. The CDR3 totals 13 residues. The CDR3 region has the DNA TGCAGTGCTAGAGACAGGAATACAGATACGCAGTATTTT. It encodes CSARDRNTDTQYF.